These 20 T cell receptor beta chains were sequenced from one sample in a study of cytomegalovirus exposure and HLA in healthy donors. 13 Jbeta primers and 60 Vbeta primers were used for the PCR. Repertoires were generated with immunoSEQ multiplex PCR, while TCRdb's copy carries only in-frame clones and drops some. Listed are 130,000 to 150,000 clones; around 1.7% falls within the top ten. The sample taken for sequencing was PBMCs. Receptors were obtained from a woman aged 45-60 years in good health and CMV-seronegative.

This chain connects TRBV7-9 to TRBJ2-5; D is perhaps TRBD2 (7 bases). With the DNA end fitting TRBJ2-7 better, the J assignment may be wrong. The CDR3 has 15 amino acids. CDR1 is SEHNR and CDR2 is FQNEAQ in the germline V gene (reference sequence). The CDR3: CASSFLGGVGDEQYF. The CDR3 DNA sequence: TGTGCCAGCAGCTTTCTAGGGGGGGTTGGGGACGAGCAGTACTTC.

The chain has TRBV5-6 and TRBJ1-4, with 8 bases fitting TRBD1. Looked up from germline, CDR1 is SGHDT and CDR2 is YYEEEE. J was trimmed by 5 bases and V by 3 bases; bases with no gene match: 9. The CDR3 is 16 residues long. Here the CDR3 reads CASSSDAGQENEKLFF. The DNA of the CDR3 is TGTGCCAGCAGCTCGGACGCGGGACAGGAGAATGAAAAACTGTTTTTT.

The V and J genes are TRBV19 and TRBJ1-2; TRBD1 might be the D (6 bases). The germline CDR1 and CDR2 sequences are LNHDA and SQIVND (reference sequence). V was cut by 7 bases and J by 6 bases, with 12 bases left in between. The length of the CDR3 is 12 residues. CDR3 nucleotides: TGTGCCAGTATGATGACAGGCGATGGCTACACCTTC. Translation gives CASMMTGDGYTF.

The J gene is TRBJ2-1, the V gene TRBV4-1; 9 bases map to TRBD2. The J segment lost 0 bases and the V segment lost 1 base, leaving 1 base of the junction unmatched. The germline CDR1 and CDR2 sequences are MGHRA and YSYEKL. The CDR3 spans 16 residues. CDR3 sequence (DNA): TGCGCCAGCAGCCAAGGGACTAGCGCCTCCTACAATGAGCAGTTCTTC. Residues: CASSQGTSASYNEQFF.

The gene calls are TRBV6-8 and TRBJ2-1; possibly TRBD1 for D (6 bases). V lost 10 bases, J lost 0 bases, and 10 bases lay in between. CDR1 is MNHGY, CDR2 SAAAGT, per germline. The length of the CDR3 is 13 residues. The CDR3 coding sequence is TGTGCCACCTACAGGGACTCCTACAATGAGCAGTTCTTC. This translates into CATYRDSYNEQFF.

The CDR3, as DNA: TGCAGTGCCATCCCCCGGGATACGCAGTATTTT. Amino acids: CSAIPRDTQYF. V usage is TRBV20-1 and J usage is TRBJ2-3, with D unclear. This CDR3 spans 11 amino acids. Germline CDR1 is DFQATT and CDR2 is SNEGSKA (reference sequence). V gave up 6 bases and J gave up 6 bases, with 10 bases separating them.

The chain has TRBV4-1 and TRBJ1-1; possible D gene TRBD1, 5 bases. This CDR3 has 15 amino acids. The germline V gene encodes CDR1 MGHRA and CDR2 YSYEKL. V dropped 0 bases and J dropped 5 bases, with 13 bases sitting between them. CDR3 in amino acids: CASSQEGQGWTEAFF. In DNA, the CDR3 is TGCGCCAGCAGCCAAGAGGGGCAGGGATGGACTGAAGCTTTCTTT.

This CDR3 is CASSIRLAYNEQFF. CDR3 sequence (DNA): TGTGCCAGTAGTATACGACTTGCCTACAATGAGCAGTTCTTC. The chain uses TRBV19 and TRBJ2-1; D call uncertain. The CDR3 covers 14 residues. Germline V gene sequence: CDR1 LNHDA, CDR2 SQIVND (reference sequence). Deletions cut 2 bases from V and 2 bases from J, with 7 bases between.

The chain carries TRBV7-8 and TRBJ2-7; 8 bases match TRBD1. Germline loops: CDR1 SGHVS, CDR2 FQNEAQ. CDR3 size: 14 residues. V shed 6 bases, J shed 4 bases, and the junction held 8 bases outside the gene matches. The CDR3: CASRGDRGEYEQYF. The CDR3 DNA sequence: TGTGCCAGCAGGGGTGACAGGGGAGAGTACGAGCAGTACTTC.

This sequence joins TRBV6-5 and TRBJ2-2; no clear D gene. V dropped 4 bases and J dropped 2 bases, with 8 bases sitting between them. This CDR3 has 14 residues. Germline CDR1 is MNHEY and CDR2 is SVGAGI. Here the CDR3 reads CASSSRVNTGELFF. The CDR3 bases are TGTGCCAGCAGTTCCCGTGTTAACACCGGGGAGCTGTTTTTT.

The CDR3 region has the DNA TGTGCCAGTAGTCCCCTTAGCGGGGGCCATCCTGACGAGTTCTTC. Residues: CASSPLSGGHPDEFF. V gene TRBV19 combines with J gene TRBJ2-1, with 9 bases that match TRBD2. Germline V gives CDR1 LNHDA, CDR2 SQIVND (reference sequence). This CDR3 contains 15 residues. V trimming: 5 bases; J trimming: 14 bases; junction bases outside the gene matches: 16.

The genes are TRBV25-1 and TRBJ2-7; possible D gene TRBD2, 6 bases. The CDR3 is 14 amino acids. CDR1 and CDR2 (germline): MGHDK, SYGVNS. Trimming left V 4 bases short and J 4 bases short, with 14 bases between. The CDR3 sequence is CASSAEGALYEQYF. The CDR3 region has the DNA TGTGCCAGCAGTGCGGAGGGCGCCTTGTACGAGCAGTACTTC.

V and J are TRBV5-6 and TRBJ2-7; the D gene is possibly TRBD2 (6 bases). The CDR3 runs to 14 residues. The V end lost 4 bases, the J end lost 2 bases, and 13 bases lay between the germline ends. The germline V gene encodes CDR1 SGHDT and CDR2 YYEEEE. The CDR3 loop is CASSLTRSAYEQYF. The CDR3 DNA is TGTGCCAGCAGCCTGACTAGATCGGCCTACGAGCAGTACTTC.

The chain employs TRBV28 and TRBJ1-3; tentatively, D is TRBD1 (6 bases). Germline V gives CDR1 MDHEN, CDR2 SYDVKM. Trimming pared 6 bases from V and 0 bases from J, leaving 12 bases between. CDR3 length: 15 amino acids. Here the CDR3 reads CASSSGQSSGNTIYF. The DNA of the CDR3 is TGTGCCAGCAGCTCCGGACAGAGCTCTGGAAACACCATATATTTT.

The gene calls are TRBV7-2 and TRBJ2-7; 9 bases match TRBD1. The trim removed 3 bases at V and 8 bases at J, leaving 8 bases unmatched. The CDR3 extends over 14 amino acids. Germline V CDR1 and CDR2: SGHTA, FQGNSA. The CDR3 bases are TGTGCCAGCAGCTTGAAGTGGACAGGGGTACAGCAGTACTTC. As protein: CASSLKWTGVQQYF.

The rearrangement uses TRBV15 and TRBJ2-3, with TRBD2 identical over 9 bases. With 4 bases clipped from V and 1 base from J, the junction kept 3 bases outside the gene matches. From germline, CDR1 is LNHNV and CDR2 YYDKDF (reference sequence). CDR3 size: 15 residues. This CDR3 is CATSTRLAGTDTQYF. CDR3 in DNA: TGTGCCACCAGCACTAGACTAGCGGGCACAGATACGCAGTATTTT.

Concerning this clone itself: Relative to the germline gene, one junction end is altered; a read error may explain this. This chain links TRBV4-1 with TRBJ2-7; D remains unclear. From germline, CDR1 is MGHRA and CDR2 YSYEKL. The CDR3 runs 16 residues. This CDR3 reads CVSSQGRRGVSYEQYF. The CDR3, as DNA: TGCGTCAGCAGCCAAGGTCGGCGCGGAGTCTCCTACGAGCAGTACTTC.

The genes are TRBV5-1 and TRBJ1-1; D is undetermined. The germline V gene has CDR1 SGHRS and CDR2 YFSETQ. CDR3 length: 13 residues. Trimming removed 5 bases at V and 4 bases at J, with 12 bases between. The CDR3 nucleotides are TGCGCCAGCAGTTCTGCCAGAGGCACTGAAGCTTTCTTT. Translated, it gives CASSSARGTEAFF.

This rearrangement joins TRBV6-5 to TRBJ1-5; 9 bases fit TRBD1. CDR3 length: 16 amino acids. The V gene's germline CDR1 is MNHEY and CDR2 SVGAGI. Trimming cost V 4 bases and J 4 bases; bases outside gene matches: 8. In DNA form, the CDR3 reads TGTGCCAGCAGTTTACTCGGGACAGGGACAAATCAGCCCCAGCATTTT. Translated, it gives CASSLLGTGTNQPQHF.

V and J are TRBV18 and TRBJ2-5; 7 nucleotides align to TRBD2. The CDR3 has 13 residues. After removal of 3 bases from V and 5 bases from J, the junction contained 3 bases not matched to a gene. The germline V gene encodes CDR1 KGHSH and CDR2 LQKENI. CDR3 DNA sequence: TGTGCCAGCTCACCGCCCGGGGGGGAGACCCAGTACTTC. Amino acids: CASSPPGGETQYF.